What follows is one T cell receptor beta chain and its context. The antigen is undetermined. Unique-molecular-identifier-tagged TCR beta cDNA libraries were used. TCRdb recomputed calls from the PCR reads with MiXCR, one row per CDR3 protein. This sample has 450,000 or so distinct CDR3 sequences, with 45% found just once. These data are taken from a study of post-analysis software for immune sequencing data. The trim removed 3 bases at V and 4 bases at J, leaving 9 bases unmatched. The CDR3 totals 18 residues. Germline CDR1 and CDR2: SGHRS and YFSETQ. Overall study results and limits: There were roughly 5 TRBV segments more frequent in patients than controls, and TRBV5-6, TRBV5-1 and TRBV20-1 were among them.

The chain joins TRBV5-1 to TRBJ2-1, with 14 bases lining up with TRBD2. The origin of this receptor is a girl aged 5 to 17 with multiple sclerosis. The sequencing sample was made of blood. CDR3 nucleotide sequence: TGCGCCAGCAGCTCGCCGGGGACTAGCGGGAGTTCATACAATGAGCAGTTCTTC. This sequence encodes CASSSPGTSGSSYNEQFF.